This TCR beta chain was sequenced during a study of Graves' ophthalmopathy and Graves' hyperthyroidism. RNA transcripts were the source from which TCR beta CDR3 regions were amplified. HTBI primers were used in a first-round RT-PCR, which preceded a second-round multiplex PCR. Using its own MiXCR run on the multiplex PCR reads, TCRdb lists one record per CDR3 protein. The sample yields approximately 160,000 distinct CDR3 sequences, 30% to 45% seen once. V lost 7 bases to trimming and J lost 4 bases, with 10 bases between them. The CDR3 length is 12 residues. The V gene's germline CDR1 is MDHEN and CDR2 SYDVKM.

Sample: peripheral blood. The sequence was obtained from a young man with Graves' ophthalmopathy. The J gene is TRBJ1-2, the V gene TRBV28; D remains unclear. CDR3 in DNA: TGTGCCAGCAATACAGTAATCTATGGCTACACCTTC. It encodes CASNTVIYGYTF.